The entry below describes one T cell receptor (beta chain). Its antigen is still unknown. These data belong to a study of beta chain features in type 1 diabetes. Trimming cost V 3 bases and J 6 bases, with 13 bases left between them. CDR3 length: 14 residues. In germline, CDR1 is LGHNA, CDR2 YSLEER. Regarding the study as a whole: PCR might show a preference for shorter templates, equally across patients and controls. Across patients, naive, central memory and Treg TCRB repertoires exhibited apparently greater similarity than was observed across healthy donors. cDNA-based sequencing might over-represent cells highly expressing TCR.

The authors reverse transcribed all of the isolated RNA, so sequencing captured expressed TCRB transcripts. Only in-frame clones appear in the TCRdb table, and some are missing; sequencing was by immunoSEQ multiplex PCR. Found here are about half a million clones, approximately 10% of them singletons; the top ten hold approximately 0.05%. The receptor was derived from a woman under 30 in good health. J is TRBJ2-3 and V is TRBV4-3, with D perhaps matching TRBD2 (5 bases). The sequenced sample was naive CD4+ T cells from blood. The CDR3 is CASSQRVGPDTQYF. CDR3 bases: TGCGCCAGCAGCCAGAGGGTAGGCCCCGATACGCAGTATTTT.